These 12 T cell receptor beta chains share one sample of origin, sequenced in a study of glioma-infiltrating T cells. TCR alpha and beta CDR3 regions were amplified from RNA using iRepertoire nested multiplex PCR. TCRdb recomputed calls from the multiplex PCR reads with MiXCR, one row per CDR3 protein. In the table there are under 200,000 distinct CDR3 sequences, over 30% of which are singletons. Sequences were obtained from glioma tissue, nonneoplastic brain tissue, or PBMCs (not recorded which). These receptors were taken from a human donor with low-grade glioma or glioblastoma, undergoing nonglioma brain surgery, or in good health (not recorded which).

As to this clonotype: Germline is not matched at one junction end, which may reflect a read error. The chain is built from TRBV28 and TRBJ1-3; a possible D gene is TRBD1 (6 bases). Germline CDR1 MDHEN, CDR2 SYDVKM. The CDR3 sequence is 16 residues long. CDR3 amino acids: CASTRRGLSSGKTIYF. As DNA, the CDR3 is TGTGCCAGCACCAGGAGGGGGTTGAGCTCTGGAAAGACCATATATTTT.

A word on this clonotype: One end of the junction is discordant with germline, which a read error may explain. The gene calls are TRBV19 and TRBJ2-2, with no clear D. The germline V gene has CDR1 LNHDA and CDR2 SQIVND (reference sequence). The CDR3 length is 12 residues. The CDR3 nucleotides read TGTGCCGGTAGTAGTGGTACCGGGGAGCTGTTTTTT. Translating it yields CAGSSGTGELFF. Together with reference TRBV19 and TRBJ2-2, the CDR3 gives the full variable domain: DGGITQSPKYLFRKEGQNVTLSCEQNLNHDAMYWYRQDPGQGLRLIYYSQIVNDFQKGDIAEGYSVSREKKESFPLTVTSAQKNPTAFYLCAGSSGTGELFFGEGSRLTVL.

This clonotype was observed a few times. The chain links TRBV7-9 to TRBJ2-1, with no clear D. Trimming removed 1 base at V and 5 bases at J, with 12 bases between. Germline CDR1 is SEHNR and CDR2 is FQNEAQ (reference sequence). The CDR3 runs 15 residues. CDR3 DNA sequence: TGTGCCAGCAGCTTAGTAAGTGGGCGTCACAATGAGCAGTTCTTC. It encodes CASSLVSGRHNEQFF. Together with reference TRBV7-9 and TRBJ2-1, the CDR3 gives the full variable domain: DTGVSQNPRHKITKRGQNVTFRCDPISEHNRLYWYRQTLGQGPEFLTYFQNEAQLEKSRLLSDRFSAERPKGSFSTLEIQRTEQGDSAMYLCASSLVSGRHNEQFFGPGTRLTVL.

Concerning this clonotype itself: A much more abundant neighbour one base away suggests this may be a read error. V usage is TRBV7-6 and J usage is TRBJ2-5; D ambiguous. V lost 5 bases and J lost 1, with 14 bases in between. This CDR3 is built from 15 residues. Germline V gives CDR1 SGHVS, CDR2 FNYEAQ. CDR3 sequence (DNA): TGTGCCAGCAGCCGCTCGGTGAGGTCCCAAGAGACCCAGTACTTC. Protein product: CASSRSVRSQETQYF.

Notes on this clonotype: A much larger clone differs from this one at a single base, so this may be a read error. The chain has TRBV12-3 or TRBV12-4 and TRBJ2-1; 10 bases line up with TRBD2. The CDR3 consists of 15 residues. The CDR3 protein is CARSLGLAGANEQFF. Here the CDR3 DNA reads TGTGCCAGAAGTTTGGGTCTAGCGGGAGCCAATGAGCAGTTCTTC.

This clonotype was recorded many times. V gene TRBV20-1 combines with J gene TRBJ2-7; 7 bases line up with TRBD2. The junction had 5 bases not matched to a gene; V was cut back by 1 base and J by 2 bases. This CDR3 has 14 amino acids. CDR1 and CDR2 from the germline V gene are DFQATT and SNEGSKA (reference sequence). This CDR3 is CSARVAAGAYEQYF. CDR3 bases: TGCAGTGCTAGAGTCGCCGCGGGAGCCTACGAGCAGTACTTC.

V and J are TRBV25-1 and TRBJ1-1; D possibly corresponds to TRBD1 (6 bases). In germline, CDR1 is MGHDK, CDR2 SYGVNS. Trimming cost V 4 bases and J 6 bases, with 21 bases left between them. The CDR3 length is 16 residues. In DNA form, the CDR3 reads TGTGCCAGCAGTGGGGGGGGGGCAGGCATCGTCGCTGAAGCTTTCTTT. Amino acid sequence: CASSGGGAGIVAEAFF.

Remarks on this clonotype: One base away lies a much larger clone, so this may be a sequencing read error. The V gene is TRBV5-1, the J gene TRBJ2-1; maybe TRBD1 (6 bases). The germline CDR1 and CDR2 sequences are SGHRS and YFSETQ. The CDR3 totals 20 residues. The V gene lost 2 bases and the J gene lost 8 bases, with 32 bases spanning the gap. CDR3 protein: CASSLGSITPGHQRGYEQFF. The CDR3 nucleotides read TGCGCCAGCAGCTTAGGGTCCATCACACCGGGACACCAGAGGGGCTATGAGCAGTTCTTC.

This clonotype has ten or more counts. The rearrangement uses TRBV15 and TRBJ2-3; tentative D call: TRBD2 (6 bases). The CDR3 loop spans 15 amino acids. CDR1 and CDR2 from the germline V gene are LNHNV and YYDKDF (reference sequence). V was clipped by 3 bases and J by 2 bases, with 12 bases between them. CDR3 nucleotides: TGTGCCACCAGCAGGGAGGGGAGAATCACAGATACGCAGTATTTT. It codes for CATSREGRITDTQYF.

This clonotype was seen ten or more times. This chain connects TRBV6-1 to TRBJ1-6; D is unclear. The CDR3 has 15 amino acids. The V and J ends lost 5 bases and 5 bases respectively, with 13 bases between them. CDR1 is MNHNS and CDR2 is SASEGT in the germline V gene. The CDR3 nucleotides are TGTGCCAGCAGTCCTCGTTCCCAAAATAATTCACCCCTCCACTTT. Amino acids: CASSPRSQNNSPLHF.

The V and J genes are TRBV5-4 and TRBJ2-1, with 10 bases aligning to TRBD1. The CDR3 is 14 amino acids. Germline V gene data show CDR1 as SGHNT and CDR2 as YYREEE (reference sequence). Trimming removed 3 bases from V and 7 bases from J; junction bases left unmatched: 4. The CDR3, as DNA: TGTGCCAGCAGCTGGGACAGGGGTCAGAATGAGCAGTTCTTC. Encoded protein: CASSWDRGQNEQFF.

This clonotype was picked up many times. The chain joins TRBV29-1 to TRBJ1-2; D is ambiguous. The germline V gene has CDR1 SQVTM and CDR2 ANQGSEA. This CDR3 spans 11 amino acids. V dropped 7 bases and J dropped 5 bases, with 11 bases sitting between them. The CDR3 DNA sequence: TGCAGCGCGCTGAGGGATTATGGCTACACCTTC. Its translation is CSALRDYGYTF. Full variable domain (missing parts from reference TRBV29-1 and TRBJ1-2): SAVISQKPSRDICQRGTSLTIQCQVDSQVTMMFWYRQQPGQSLTLIATANQGSEATYESGFVIDKFPISRPNLTFSTLTVSNMSPEDSSIYLCSALRDYGYTFGSGTRLTVV.